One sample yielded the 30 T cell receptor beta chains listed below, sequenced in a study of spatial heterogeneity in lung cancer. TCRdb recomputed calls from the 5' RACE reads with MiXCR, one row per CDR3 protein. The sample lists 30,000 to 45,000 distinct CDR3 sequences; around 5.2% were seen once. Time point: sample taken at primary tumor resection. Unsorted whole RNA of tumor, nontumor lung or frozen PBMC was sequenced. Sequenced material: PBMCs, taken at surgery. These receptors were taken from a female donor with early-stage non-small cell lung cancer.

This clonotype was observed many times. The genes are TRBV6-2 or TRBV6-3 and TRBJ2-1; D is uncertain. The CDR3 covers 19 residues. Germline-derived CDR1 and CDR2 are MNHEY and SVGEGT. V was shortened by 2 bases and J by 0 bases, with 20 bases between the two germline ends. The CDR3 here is CASSYTRALDGSSYNEQFF. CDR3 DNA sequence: TGTGCCAGCAGTTACACGAGAGCCTTGGACGGGTCCTCCTACAATGAGCAGTTCTTC.

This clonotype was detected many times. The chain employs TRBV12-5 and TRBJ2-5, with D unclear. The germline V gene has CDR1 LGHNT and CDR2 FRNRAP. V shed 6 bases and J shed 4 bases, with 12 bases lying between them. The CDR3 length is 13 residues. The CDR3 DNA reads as TGTGCTAGTGGCGGGTCCGAAGGAGAGACCCAGTACTTC. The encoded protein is CASGGSEGETQYF.

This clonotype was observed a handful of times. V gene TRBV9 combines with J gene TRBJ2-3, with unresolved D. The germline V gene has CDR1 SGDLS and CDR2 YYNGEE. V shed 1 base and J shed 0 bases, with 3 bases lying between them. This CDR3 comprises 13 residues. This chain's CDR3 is CASSVISTDTQYF. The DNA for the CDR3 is TGTGCCAGCAGCGTAATTAGCACAGATACGCAGTATTTT.

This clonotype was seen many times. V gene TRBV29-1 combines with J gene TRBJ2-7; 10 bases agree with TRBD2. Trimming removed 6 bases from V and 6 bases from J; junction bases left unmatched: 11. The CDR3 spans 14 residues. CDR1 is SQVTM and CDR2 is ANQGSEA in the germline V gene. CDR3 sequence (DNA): TGCAGCGTCGCGGAGGCTAGCGGGAGACCCGAGCAGTACTTC. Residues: CSVAEASGRPEQYF.

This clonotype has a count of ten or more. The CDR3 here is CSARDIGSGGADAEQYF. CDR3 bases: TGCAGTGCTAGAGATATTGGGAGCGGGGGGGCCGATGCCGAGCAGTACTTC. The chain employs TRBV20-1 and TRBJ2-7, with 10 bases aligning to TRBD2. V lost 0 bases, J lost 6 bases, and 14 bases stayed unmatched. The CDR3 extends over 17 amino acids. Per the germline V gene, CDR1 is DFQATT and CDR2 is SNEGSKA (reference sequence).

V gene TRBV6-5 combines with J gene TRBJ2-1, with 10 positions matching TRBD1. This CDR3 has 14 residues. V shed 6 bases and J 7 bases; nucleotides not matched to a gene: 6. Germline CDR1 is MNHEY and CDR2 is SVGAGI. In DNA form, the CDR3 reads TGTGCCAGCAGCTTGACAGGGGGCAGGAATGAGCAGTTCTTC. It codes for CASSLTGGRNEQFF.

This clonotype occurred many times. CDR3 in DNA: TGTGCCAGCAGTCGACGTGGGGCATATGAGCAGTTCTTC. Translated: CASSRRGAYEQFF. This chain joins TRBV5-6 and TRBJ2-1; the D gene is possibly TRBD1 (5 bases). CDR3 length: 13 amino acids. Deletions cut 5 bases from V and 8 bases from J, with 14 bases between. Germline loops: CDR1 SGHDT, CDR2 YYEEEE. Drawing the rest from reference TRBV5-6 and TRBJ2-1, the complete variable domain is DAGVTQSPTHLIKTRGQQVTLRCSPKSGHDTVSWYQQALGQGPQFIFQYYEEEERQRGNFPDRFSGHQFPNYSSELNVNALLLGDSALYLCASSRRGAYEQFFGPGTRLTVL.

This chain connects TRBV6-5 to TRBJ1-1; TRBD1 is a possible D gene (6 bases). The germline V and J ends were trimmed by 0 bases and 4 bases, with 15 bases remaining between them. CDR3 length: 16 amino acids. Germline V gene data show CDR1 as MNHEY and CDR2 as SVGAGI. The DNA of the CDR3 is TGTGCCAGCAGTTACTCTAGAGGGGGGCTGGGCACTGAAGCTTTCTTT. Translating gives CASSYSRGGLGTEAFF.

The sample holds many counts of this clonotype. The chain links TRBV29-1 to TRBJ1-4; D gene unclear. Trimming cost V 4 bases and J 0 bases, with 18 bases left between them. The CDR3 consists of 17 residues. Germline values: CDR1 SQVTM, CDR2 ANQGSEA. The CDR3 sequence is CSVALRGENPTNEKLFF. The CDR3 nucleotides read TGCAGCGTTGCCCTCCGCGGGGAGAATCCAACTAATGAAAAACTGTTTTTT.

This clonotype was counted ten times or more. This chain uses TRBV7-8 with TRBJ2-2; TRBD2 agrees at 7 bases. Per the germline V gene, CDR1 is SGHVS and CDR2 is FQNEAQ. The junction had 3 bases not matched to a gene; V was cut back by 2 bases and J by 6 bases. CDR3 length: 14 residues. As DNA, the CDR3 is TGTGCCAGCAGCTTACGCGGGAGTGCCGGGGAGCTGTTTTTT. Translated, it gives CASSLRGSAGELFF.

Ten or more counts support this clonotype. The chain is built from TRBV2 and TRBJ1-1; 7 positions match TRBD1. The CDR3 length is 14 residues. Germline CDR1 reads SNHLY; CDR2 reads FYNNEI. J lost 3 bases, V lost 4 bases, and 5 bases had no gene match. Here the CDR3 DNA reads TGTGCCAGCAGTGTAGGGGGCATGGACACTGAAGCTTTCTTT. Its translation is CASSVGGMDTEAFF.

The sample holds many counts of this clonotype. This CDR3 is CASSYSERSEQYF. For the CDR3, the DNA is TGTGCCAGCAGTTATTCGGAGCGGAGCGAGCAGTACTTC. The gene calls are TRBV6-5 and TRBJ2-7; a weak D match, TRBD2 (5 bases). Germline loops: CDR1 MNHEY, CDR2 SVGAGI. CDR3 length: 13 amino acids. V was pared by 3 bases and J by 6 bases, with 12 bases between.

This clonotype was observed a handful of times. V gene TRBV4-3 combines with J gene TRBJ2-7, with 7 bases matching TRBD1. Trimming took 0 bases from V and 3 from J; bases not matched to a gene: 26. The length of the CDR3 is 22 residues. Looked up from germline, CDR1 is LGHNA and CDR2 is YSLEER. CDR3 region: CASSQDFSPVGADVQGVYEQYF. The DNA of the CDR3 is TGCGCCAGCAGCCAAGATTTTTCCCCTGTTGGAGCTGATGTTCAGGGGGTCTACGAGCAGTACTTC.

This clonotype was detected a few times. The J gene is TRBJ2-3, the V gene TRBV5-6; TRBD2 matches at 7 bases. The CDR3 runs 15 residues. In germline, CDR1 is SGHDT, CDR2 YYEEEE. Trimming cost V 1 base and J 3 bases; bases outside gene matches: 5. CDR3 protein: CASSLYGLGTDTQYF. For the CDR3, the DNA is TGTGCCAGCAGCTTGTACGGACTAGGAACAGATACGCAGTATTTT.

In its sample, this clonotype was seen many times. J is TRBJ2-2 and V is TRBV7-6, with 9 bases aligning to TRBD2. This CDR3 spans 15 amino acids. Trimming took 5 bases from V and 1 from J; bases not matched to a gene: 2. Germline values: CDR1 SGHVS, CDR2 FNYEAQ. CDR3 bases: TGTGCCAGCAGCAGACTAGCGGAGAACACCGGGGAGCTGTTTTTT. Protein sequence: CASSRLAENTGELFF.

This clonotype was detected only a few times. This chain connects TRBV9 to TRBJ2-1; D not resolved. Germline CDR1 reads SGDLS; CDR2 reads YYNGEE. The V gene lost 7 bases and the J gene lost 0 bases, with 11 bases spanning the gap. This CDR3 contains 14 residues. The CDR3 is CASAYNPSYNEQFF. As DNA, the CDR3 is TGTGCCAGCGCTTACAATCCCTCCTACAATGAGCAGTTCTTC.

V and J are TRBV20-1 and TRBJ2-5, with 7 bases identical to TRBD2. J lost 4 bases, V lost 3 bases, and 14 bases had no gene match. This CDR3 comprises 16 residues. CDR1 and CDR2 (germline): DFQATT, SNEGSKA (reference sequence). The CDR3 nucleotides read TGCAGTGCTAGGGCCCCCGGAGGGGCGGGAGTAGAGACCCAGTACTTC. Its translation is CSARAPGGAGVETQYF.

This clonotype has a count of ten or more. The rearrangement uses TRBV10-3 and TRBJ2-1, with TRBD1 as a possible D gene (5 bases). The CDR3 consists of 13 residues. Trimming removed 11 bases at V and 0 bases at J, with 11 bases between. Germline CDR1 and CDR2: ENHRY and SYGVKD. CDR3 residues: CAASGISYNEQFF. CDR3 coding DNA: TGTGCCGCATCAGGGATCTCCTACAATGAGCAGTTCTTC.

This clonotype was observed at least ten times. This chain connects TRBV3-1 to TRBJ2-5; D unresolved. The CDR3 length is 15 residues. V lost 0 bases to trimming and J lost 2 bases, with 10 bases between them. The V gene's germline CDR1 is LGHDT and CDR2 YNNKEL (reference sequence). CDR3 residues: CASSQEWGLQETQYF. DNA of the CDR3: TGTGCCAGCAGCCAAGAGTGGGGTCTTCAAGAGACCCAGTACTTC.

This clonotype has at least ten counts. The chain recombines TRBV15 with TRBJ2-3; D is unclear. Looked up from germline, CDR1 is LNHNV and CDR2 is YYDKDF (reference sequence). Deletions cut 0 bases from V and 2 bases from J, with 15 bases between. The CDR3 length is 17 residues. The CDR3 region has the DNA TGTGCCACCAGCAGAGATACTTGGGTGATGGACACAGATACGCAGTATTTT. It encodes CATSRDTWVMDTDTQYF. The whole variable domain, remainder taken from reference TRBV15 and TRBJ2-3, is DAMVIQNPRYQVTQFGKPVTLSCSQTLNHNVMYWYQQKSSQAPKLLFHYYDKDFNNEADTPDNFQSRRPNTSFCFLDIRSPGLGDTAMYLCATSRDTWVMDTDTQYFGPGTRLTVL.

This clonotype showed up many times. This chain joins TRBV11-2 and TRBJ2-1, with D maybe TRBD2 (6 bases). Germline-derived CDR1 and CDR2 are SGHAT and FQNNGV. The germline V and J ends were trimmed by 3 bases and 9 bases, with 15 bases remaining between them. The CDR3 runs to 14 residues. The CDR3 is CASSFPARRGEQFF. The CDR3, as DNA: TGTGCCAGCAGCTTCCCCGCCCGGAGGGGTGAGCAGTTCTTC.

The CDR3 nucleotides read TGTGCCAGCAGCTTGTCAGCTTTTCGAGGGAATCAGCCCCAGCATTTT. Its protein is CASSLSAFRGNQPQHF. J is TRBJ1-5 and V is TRBV5-5, with D uncertain. V shed 1 base and J shed 4 bases, with 15 bases lying between them. The length of the CDR3 is 16 residues. CDR1 SGHKS and CDR2 YYEKEE come from the germline V gene (reference sequence).

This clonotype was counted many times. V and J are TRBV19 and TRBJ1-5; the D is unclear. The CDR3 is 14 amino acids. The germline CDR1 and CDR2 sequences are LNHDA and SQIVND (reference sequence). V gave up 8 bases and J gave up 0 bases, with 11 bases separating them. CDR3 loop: CASLDIYSNQPQHF. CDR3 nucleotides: TGTGCCAGTCTAGACATTTATAGCAATCAGCCCCAGCATTTT.

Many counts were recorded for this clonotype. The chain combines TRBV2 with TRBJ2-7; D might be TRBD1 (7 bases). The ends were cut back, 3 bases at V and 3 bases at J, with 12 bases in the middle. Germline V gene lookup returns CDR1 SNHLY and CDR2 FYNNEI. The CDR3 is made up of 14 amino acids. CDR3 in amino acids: CASSEEGAGYEQYF. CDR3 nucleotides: TGTGCCAGCAGTGAGGAGGGGGCCGGCTACGAGCAGTACTTC.

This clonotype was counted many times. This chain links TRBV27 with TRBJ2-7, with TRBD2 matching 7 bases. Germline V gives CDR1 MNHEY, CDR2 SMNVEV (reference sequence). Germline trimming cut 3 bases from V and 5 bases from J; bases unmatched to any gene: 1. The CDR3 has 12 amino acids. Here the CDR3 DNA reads TGTGCCAGCAGTTTGGGGGGGAACGAGCAGTACTTC. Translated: CASSLGGNEQYF.

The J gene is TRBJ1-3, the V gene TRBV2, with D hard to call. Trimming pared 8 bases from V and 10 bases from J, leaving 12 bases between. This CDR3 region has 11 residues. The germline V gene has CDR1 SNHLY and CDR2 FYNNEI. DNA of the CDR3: TGTGCCAGCGGACCTCATAAGACCATATATTTT. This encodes CASGPHKTIYF.

CDR3 bases: TGTGCCAGCAGCCCCGTCCCCGGGGGGGATCAGCCCCAGCATTTT. Amino acids: CASSPVPGGDQPQHF. The chain joins TRBV3-1 to TRBJ1-5, with D perhaps matching TRBD1 (5 bases). The V gene's germline CDR1 is LGHDT and CDR2 YNNKEL (reference sequence). The CDR3 covers 15 residues. V lost 4 bases, J lost 5 bases, and 15 bases lay in between.

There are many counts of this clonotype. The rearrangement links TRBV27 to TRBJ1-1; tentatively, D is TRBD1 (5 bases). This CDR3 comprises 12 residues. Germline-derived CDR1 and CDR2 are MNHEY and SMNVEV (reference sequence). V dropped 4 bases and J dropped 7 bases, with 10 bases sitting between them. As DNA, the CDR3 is TGTGCCAGCAGTTCAGGGACCGTTGAAGCTTTCTTT. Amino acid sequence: CASSSGTVEAFF.

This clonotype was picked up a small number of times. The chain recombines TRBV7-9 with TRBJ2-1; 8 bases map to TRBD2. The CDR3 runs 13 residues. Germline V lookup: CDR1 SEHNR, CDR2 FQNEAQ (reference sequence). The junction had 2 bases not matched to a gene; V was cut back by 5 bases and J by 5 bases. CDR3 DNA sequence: TGTGCCAGCAGCGATAGCGGGAACAATGAGCAGTTCTTC. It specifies CASSDSGNNEQFF.

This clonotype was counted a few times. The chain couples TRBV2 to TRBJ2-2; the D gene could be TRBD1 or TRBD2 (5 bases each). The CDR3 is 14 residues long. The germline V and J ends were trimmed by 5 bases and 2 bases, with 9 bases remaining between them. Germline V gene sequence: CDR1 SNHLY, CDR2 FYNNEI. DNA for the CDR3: TGTGCCAGCAGTATGGGACCCAACACCGGGGAGCTGTTTTTT. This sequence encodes CASSMGPNTGELFF.